Below are 32 T cell receptor beta chains sequenced from a single sample in a study of tumor-infiltrating lymphocytes in oesophageal squamous cell carcinoma. A single record per CDR3 protein comes from TCRdb applying MiXCR to the PCR reads. Of 8,500 to 14,000 distinct CDR3 sequences listed, roughly three fifths are singletons. Input material: esophageal tumor tissue. The origin of the receptors is a male donor with esophageal squamous cell carcinoma.

Within the sample, this clonotype is medium-sized (0.01 to 0.1%). This rearrangement joins TRBV5-5 to TRBJ1-1; no clear D gene. Trimming removed 0 bases from V and 1 base from J, with 7 bases in between. The CDR3 has 14 amino acids. Germline lookup yields CDR1 SGHKS and CDR2 YYEKEE (reference sequence). The CDR3 nucleotides read TGTGCCAGCAGCTTGGATGTCTCGAACACTGAAGCTTTCTTT. This encodes CASSLDVSNTEAFF.

The sample holds a few counts of this clonotype. Mismatch with germline at one junction end may stem from a read error. The chain is built from TRBV11-2 and TRBJ2-3; 10 bases match TRBD2. The germline gives CDR1 SGHAT, CDR2 FQNNGV. This CDR3 has 16 amino acids. CDR3 in DNA: TGTGCCAGCAGCTTAAGGGATTCTAGCGGGGGCGCCGTTTTGTTCTTC. Translating gives CASSLRDSSGGAVLFF.

The rearrangement links TRBV7-6 to TRBJ2-3; no clear D gene. This CDR3 has 11 amino acids. Trimming pared 5 bases from V and 6 bases from J, leaving 6 bases between. Germline V lookup: CDR1 SGHVS, CDR2 FNYEAQ. CDR3 bases: TGTGCCAGCAGCCAAGGGGATACGCAGTATTTT. Amino acids: CASSQGDTQYF.

V usage is TRBV7-4 and J usage is TRBJ2-3; the D is unclear. The CDR3 is made up of 15 amino acids. CDR1 is SGHVT, CDR2 SQSDAQ, per germline. V was cut by 4 bases and J by 2 bases, with 13 bases left in between. CDR3 nucleotides: TGTGCCAGCAGCTACGGTAACGGCCCCACAGATACGCAGTATTTT. Amino acid sequence: CASSYGNGPTDTQYF.

The chain couples TRBV18 to TRBJ2-3; D gene unclear. In germline, CDR1 is KGHSH, CDR2 LQKENI. V was cut by 5 bases and J by 2 bases, with 14 bases left in between. This CDR3 is built from 15 residues. The CDR3: CASSKEYLNTDTQYF. The CDR3 region has the DNA TGTGCCAGCTCAAAGGAATACCTAAACACAGATACGCAGTATTTT.

The chain has TRBV7-8 and TRBJ2-7; 8 positions agree with TRBD2. The assigned J gene may be wrong: the sequence end matches TRBJ2-1 better. The CDR3 spans 13 residues. Germline V CDR1 and CDR2: SGHVS, FQNEAQ. The CDR3 nucleotides read TGTGTCACAAAGCGGGGGAGGAACAATGAGCAGTTCTTC. It codes for CVTKRGRNNEQFF.

The rearrangement uses TRBV9 and TRBJ2-7; possible D gene TRBD2, 5 bases. The J call may be faulty, since TRBJ2-1 better matches the DNA end. The CDR3 length is 14 residues. Per germline, CDR1 SGDLS and CDR2 YYNGEE. In DNA form, the CDR3 reads TGTGCCAGCAGCGCCCCTACTAGGAACGATGAGCAGTTCTTC. The encoded protein is CASSAPTRNDEQFF.

This clonotype was counted between two and nine times. Given the absence of the conserved phenylalanine or tryptophan at the CDR3 end, a read error is likely. Because the CDR3's place on the DNA is in doubt, the DNA is left out and the CDR3 is given as listed by TCRdb. This chain links TRBV7-9 with TRBJ2-6; the table's D call of TRBD1 was not tested on the DNA. The CDR3 is 17 amino acids in total, end residues counted. The germline CDR1 and CDR2 sequences are SEHNR and FQNEAQ (reference sequence). The chain's CDR3 is CASSLDRSVAAEQFFGA.

The sample holds a few counts of this clonotype. The rearrangement uses TRBV7-9 and TRBJ1-1; possibly TRBD1 for D (5 bases). Trimming stripped 5 bases from V and 0 bases from J, with 10 bases between. The germline CDR1 and CDR2 sequences are SEHNR and FQNEAQ (reference sequence). The CDR3 contains 14 residues. CDR3 residues: CASSEKTVNTEAFF. CDR3 nucleotides: TGTGCCAGCAGCGAAAAGACAGTGAACACTGAAGCTTTCTTT.

This clonotype was observed a few times. The CDR3 region has the DNA TGTGCCAGCAGCTTATTGCCGGGAGGAACCCAGTACTTC. It specifies CASSLLPGGTQYF. The chain is built from TRBV7-2 and TRBJ2-5; 7 nucleotides line up with TRBD2. Unmatched junction bases numbered 5, after V lost 2 bases and J lost 8 bases. This CDR3 comprises 13 residues. Germline V gene data show CDR1 as SGHTA and CDR2 as FQGNSA.

This clonotype was picked up many times. V and J are TRBV6-1 and TRBJ1-2, with TRBD1 matching over 8 bases. Unmatched junction bases numbered 3, after V lost 2 bases and J lost 4 bases. CDR1 is MNHNS and CDR2 is SASEGT in the germline V gene. The CDR3 spans 14 residues. CDR3 coding DNA: TGTGCCAGCAGTGAACCGGGGACAGGCTATGGCTACACCTTC. This gives the protein CASSEPGTGYGYTF.

V usage is TRBV28 and J usage is TRBJ2-5, with a weak D call TRBD1 (6 bases). The J call may be in error: the DNA end matches TRBJ2-7 better. This CDR3 region has 15 residues. Germline CDR1 MDHEN, CDR2 SYDVKM. CDR3 loop: CASSAGQSPSYEQYF. For the CDR3, the DNA is TGTGCCAGCAGTGCCGGACAGTCCCCCTCCTACGAGCAGTACTTC.

V and J are TRBV12-3 or TRBV12-4 and TRBJ2-5; D is unresolved. The CDR3 is 13 residues long. Trimming cost V 3 bases and J 8 bases, with 13 bases left between them. CDR3 DNA: TGTGCCAGCAGTTTTAGGGCACCGGAAACCCAGTACTTC. Encoded protein: CASSFRAPETQYF.

This clonotype occurred once. The rearrangement joins TRBV11-2 to TRBJ2-7; D might be TRBD2 (5 bases). The germline V gene encodes CDR1 SGHAT and CDR2 FQNNGV. The CDR3 contains 13 residues. The V and J ends lost 6 bases and 2 bases respectively, with 11 bases between them. CDR3 DNA: TGTGCCAGCAGGAATAGCGAAGCCTACGAGCAGTACTTC. Its translation: CASRNSEAYEQYF.

The chain links TRBV6-2 or TRBV6-3 to TRBJ1-2; 7 nucleotides align to TRBD1. The CDR3 is made up of 19 amino acids. The V gene's germline CDR1 is MNHEY and CDR2 SVGEGT. The V and J ends lost 5 bases and 0 bases, in that order; junction bases with no gene match: 18. This CDR3 is CASSDARPGGAQTNYGYTF. The CDR3 coding sequence is TGTGCCAGCAGTGACGCCAGACCAGGGGGGGCGCAGACTAACTATGGCTACACCTTC.

Turning to this clonotype: The junction departs from the called germline gene at one end, perhaps through a read error. V gene TRBV27 combines with J gene TRBJ1-6; no clear D gene. The germline gives CDR1 MNHEY, CDR2 SMNVEV (reference sequence). The length of the CDR3 is 13 residues. The CDR3 DNA reads as TGTGCCAGCAGTTTCGGACTCGGAGAGACCCAGTACTTT. Translated, it gives CASSFGLGETQYF.

The chain combines TRBV12-3 or TRBV12-4 with TRBJ2-5; 9 bases are shared with TRBD1. Matching the DNA end better, TRBJ2-1 makes the J call doubtful. This CDR3 has 15 amino acids. The CDR3 coding sequence is TGTGCCAGCAGTTTATCGGGACAGGGCTACAATGAGCAGTTCTTC. It is translated as CASSLSGQGYNEQFF.

This chain joins TRBV7-6 and TRBJ2-7; D is uncertain. The J call could be wrong; TRBJ1-2 is a better fit for the DNA end. The germline gives CDR1 SGHVS, CDR2 FNYEAQ. There are 12 residues in the CDR3. The CDR3 DNA reads as TGTGCCAGCAGCCCTGGCTGGGGTGGCTACACCTTC. This translates into CASSPGWGGYTF.

The chain has TRBV7-3 and TRBJ2-3; 15 bases agree with TRBD2. The CDR3 is made up of 16 amino acids. V trimming: 4 bases; J trimming: 3 bases; junction bases outside the gene matches: 2. Germline CDR1 SGHTA, CDR2 FQGTGA. The CDR3 nucleotides read TGTGCCAGCAGCTCCGGACTAGCGGGAGGGACAGATACGCAGTATTTT. Protein: CASSSGLAGGTDTQYF.

The chain combines TRBV7-8 with TRBJ2-3; D remains ambiguous. Germline-derived CDR1 and CDR2 are SGHVS and FQNEAQ. The CDR3 is made up of 15 amino acids. The V end lost 0 bases, the J end lost 0 bases, and 7 bases lay between the germline ends. CDR3 coding DNA: TGTGCCAGCAGCTTAGCGCCGGCTAGCACAGATACGCAGTATTTT. It translates to CASSLAPASTDTQYF.

The genes are TRBV27 and TRBJ2-1, with D perhaps being TRBD1 or TRBD2 (5 bases each). The V end was cut by 3 bases, the J end by 13 bases, with 13 bases between. Germline CDR1 is MNHEY and CDR2 is SMNVEV (reference sequence). The length of the CDR3 is 12 residues. The CDR3 protein is CASSLDVGTQFF. For the CDR3, the DNA is TGTGCCAGCAGTTTGGACGTTGGGACCCAGTTCTTC.

The chain is built from TRBV10-3 and TRBJ2-3, with TRBD1 as a possible D gene (6 bases). The DNA end is a closer match to TRBJ2-7, so the J assignment may be wrong. The CDR3 contains 14 residues. Germline CDR1 is ENHRY and CDR2 is SYGVKD. The CDR3 region is CAISASHREYEQYF. In nucleotides, the CDR3 is TGTGCCATCAGTGCTTCCCACAGGGAGTACGAGCAGTACTTC.

This clonotype rates as medium-sized. The V gene is TRBV7-2, the J gene TRBJ2-3; 9 nucleotides agree with TRBD2. From germline, CDR1 is SGHTA and CDR2 FQGNSA. The CDR3 runs 15 residues. The trim removed 3 bases at V and 4 bases at J, leaving 5 bases unmatched. The CDR3 protein is CASSFALAGADTQYF. DNA for the CDR3: TGTGCCAGCAGCTTTGCTTTAGCGGGAGCAGATACGCAGTATTTT.

This clonotype is termed large (0.1 to 1%). This sequence joins TRBV7-3 and TRBJ2-2; 11 bases fit TRBD2. The CDR3 has 15 residues. V dropped 4 bases and J dropped 4; count of bases not matched to a gene: 2. CDR1 is SGHTA and CDR2 is FQGTGA in the germline V gene. As DNA, the CDR3 is TGTGCCAGCAGCTCTACTAGCGGGAGCACCGGGGAGCTGTTTTTT. Protein: CASSSTSGSTGELFF.

V gene TRBV7-2 combines with J gene TRBJ2-1; TRBD2 aligns across 7 bases. The germline V gene encodes CDR1 SGHTA and CDR2 FQGNSA. CDR3 size: 13 residues. J was trimmed by 6 bases and V by 3 bases; bases with no gene match: 2. The CDR3 sequence: CASSFGGSNEQFF. The CDR3 DNA is TGTGCCAGCAGCTTCGGCGGGAGCAATGAGCAGTTCTTC.

This clonotype ranks as medium-sized (0.01 to 0.1%). The V call is TRBV7-6, the J call TRBJ2-7; D tentatively fits TRBD1 or TRBD2 (5 bases each). V was shortened by 6 bases and J by 7 bases, with 34 bases between the two germline ends. The CDR3 has 19 amino acids. The germline V gene encodes CDR1 SGHVS and CDR2 FNYEAQ. The CDR3 nucleotides are TGTGCCAGCAGTCAAAGCGACGGACTGGCCACGGTAGGACAATTTGAGCAGTACTTC. Protein product: CASSQSDGLATVGQFEQYF.

This clonotype showed up just a few times. The J gene is TRBJ2-3, the V gene TRBV6-1; 7 bases match TRBD1. Trimming at V came to 5 bases and at J to 7 bases, leaving 6 bases not matched to a gene. The germline gives CDR1 MNHNS, CDR2 SASEGT. CDR3 length: 13 residues. CDR3 DNA sequence: TGTGCCAGCAGTACTCCGGGACAGAATACGCAGTATTTT. Its translation is CASSTPGQNTQYF.

This clonotype was counted between two and nine times. The chain recombines TRBV7-2 with TRBJ2-1, with TRBD2 as a possible D gene (5 bases). Per germline, CDR1 SGHTA and CDR2 FQGNSA. The germline V and J ends were trimmed by 0 bases and 0 bases, with 18 bases remaining between them. This CDR3 region has 19 residues. The CDR3 loop reads CASSLARIGLGSSYNEQFF. Written as DNA, the CDR3 is TGTGCCAGCAGCTTAGCGAGAATTGGATTAGGGAGCTCCTACAATGAGCAGTTCTTC.

This rearrangement joins TRBV7-2 to TRBJ2-1; D might be TRBD2 (5 bases). Germline CDR1 reads SGHTA; CDR2 reads FQGNSA. The CDR3 sequence is 14 residues long. V lost 1 base and J 7 bases, leaving 11 bases between the germline ends. The CDR3 loop is CASSLESGKNEQFF. The CDR3 DNA reads TGTGCCAGCAGCTTAGAGTCCGGGAAGAATGAGCAGTTCTTC.

This clonotype has at least ten counts. The chain employs TRBV6-1 and TRBJ2-3; D remains unclear. The CDR3 extends over 11 amino acids. The ends were cut back, 6 bases at V and 6 bases at J, with 7 bases in the middle. Germline lookup yields CDR1 MNHNS and CDR2 SASEGT. The CDR3 DNA is TGTGCCAGCAGCCCGAGGGATACGCAGTATTTT. It is translated as CASSPRDTQYF.

This clonotype was seen a handful of times. The J gene is TRBJ2-5, the V gene TRBV7-6, with unresolved D. From germline, CDR1 is SGHVS and CDR2 FNYEAQ. The V end lost 5 bases, the J end lost 5 bases, and 9 bases lay between the germline ends. The CDR3 is made up of 12 amino acids. Here the CDR3 reads CASSPMGETQYF. CDR3 nucleotide sequence: TGTGCCAGCAGCCCAATGGGGGAGACCCAGTACTTC.

Only one count was recorded for this clonotype. The chain combines TRBV7-2 with TRBJ2-3, with D perhaps matching TRBD1 (6 bases). The J call is doubtful: the DNA matches TRBJ1-1 better. Germline CDR1 is SGHTA and CDR2 is FQGNSA. The CDR3 extends over 14 amino acids. The CDR3 region has the DNA TGTGCCAGCAGCACGCACACAGGGCATAAGGAAGCTTTCTTT. It encodes CASSTHTGHKEAFF.